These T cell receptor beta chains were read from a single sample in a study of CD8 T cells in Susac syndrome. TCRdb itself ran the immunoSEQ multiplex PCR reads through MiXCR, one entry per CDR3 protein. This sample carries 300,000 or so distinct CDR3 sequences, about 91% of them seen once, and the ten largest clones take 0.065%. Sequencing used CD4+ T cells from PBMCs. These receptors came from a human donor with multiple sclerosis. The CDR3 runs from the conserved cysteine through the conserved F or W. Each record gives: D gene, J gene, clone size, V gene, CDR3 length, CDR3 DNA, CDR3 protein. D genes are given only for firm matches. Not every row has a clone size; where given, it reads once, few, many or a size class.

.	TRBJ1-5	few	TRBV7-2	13	TGTGCCAGCAGCGATGGAGGGATTCAGCCCCAGCATTTT	CASSDGGIQPQHF
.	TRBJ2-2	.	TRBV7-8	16	TGTGCCAGCAGCCCCCGGGGGACCAAAAACACCGGGGAGCTGTTTTTT	CASSPRGTKNTGELFF
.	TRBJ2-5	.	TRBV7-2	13	TGTGCCAGCAGCTTGGGGACTCAAGAGACCCAGCACTTC	CASSLGTQETQHF
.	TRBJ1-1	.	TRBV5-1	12	TGCGCCAGCAGCTTCCAAGACACTGAAGCTTTCTTT	CASSFQDTEAFF
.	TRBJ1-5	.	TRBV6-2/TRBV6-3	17	TGTGCCAGCAGTACCACCACCACAGGGAGTGACAATCAGCCCCAGCATTTT	CASSTTTTGSDNQPQHF
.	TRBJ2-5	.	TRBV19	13	TGTGCCAGTAGTAGACGAGGGACGGAGACCCAGTACTTC	CASSRRGTETQYF
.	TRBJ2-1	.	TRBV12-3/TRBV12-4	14	TGTGCCAGCAGCGTTGGACCCCTCTACAATGAGCAGTTCTTC	CASSVGPLYNEQFF
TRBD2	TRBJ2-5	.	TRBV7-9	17	TGTGCCAGCAGCTTGGGGACTAGCGGGGGTTCTACAGAGACCCAGTACTTC	CASSLGTSGGSTETQYF
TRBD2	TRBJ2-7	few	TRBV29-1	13	TGCAGCGTATCTAGCCTCCGGGAGGACGAGCAGTACTTC	CSVSSLREDEQYF
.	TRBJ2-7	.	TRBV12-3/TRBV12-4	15	TGTGCCAGCAGTTTAGTTACAGGAGGGCTATACGAGCAGTACTTC	CASSLVTGGLYEQYF